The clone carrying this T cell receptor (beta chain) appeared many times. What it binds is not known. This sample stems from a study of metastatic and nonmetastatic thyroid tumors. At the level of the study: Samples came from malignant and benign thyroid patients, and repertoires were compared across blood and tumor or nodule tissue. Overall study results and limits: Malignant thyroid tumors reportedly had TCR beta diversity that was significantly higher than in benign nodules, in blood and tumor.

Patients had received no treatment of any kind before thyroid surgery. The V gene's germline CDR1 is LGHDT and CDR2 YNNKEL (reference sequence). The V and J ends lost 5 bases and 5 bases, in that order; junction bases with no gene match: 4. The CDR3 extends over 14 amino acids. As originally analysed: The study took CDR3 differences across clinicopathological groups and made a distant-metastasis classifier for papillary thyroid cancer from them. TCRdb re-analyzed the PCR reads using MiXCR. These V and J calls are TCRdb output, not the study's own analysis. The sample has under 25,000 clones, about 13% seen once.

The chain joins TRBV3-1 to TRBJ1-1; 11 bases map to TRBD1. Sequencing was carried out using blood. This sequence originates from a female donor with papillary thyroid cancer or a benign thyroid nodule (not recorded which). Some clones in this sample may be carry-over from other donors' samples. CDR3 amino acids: CASSARDRGTEAFF. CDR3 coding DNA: TGTGCCAGCAGCGCCCGGGACAGGGGGACTGAAGCTTTCTTT.